These T cell receptor beta chains were read from a single sample in a study of T cells in Graves' hyperthyroidism and ophthalmopathy. Each CDR3 protein gets one entry after TCRdb re-called the multiplex PCR reads with MiXCR. The table includes approximately 700,000 distinct CDR3 sequences, around 15% detected once. Sequenced input: blood. These TCRs come from a man younger than 35 with Graves' hyperthyroidism. Both conserved end residues are trimmed from each CDR3.

v_gene	j_gene	CDR3aa
TRBV7-8	TRBJ2-2	ASSRPGANTGELF
TRBV6-2/TRBV6-3	TRBJ2-1	ASSWGGGSPYNEQF
TRBV19	TRBJ2-7	ASTYTGASEQY
TRBV18	TRBJ2-7	ASSPPGRDGQY
TRBV11-1	TRBJ2-7	ASADLSYEQY
TRBV28	TRBJ2-2	ASSLPSGRGAGELF
TRBV27	TRBJ2-5	ASSSDRVRVDTQY
TRBV5-1	TRBJ2-5	ASSFGGDTLETQY
TRBV11-2	TRBJ2-1	ASSLVGLAGLYNEQF
TRBV5-6	TRBJ2-1	ASREQGARNEQF
TRBV7-8	TRBJ1-1	ASSRYQGWRGTEAF
TRBV28	TRBJ1-2	ASSLTGVIPSRGYT
TRBV2	TRBJ2-2	ASLGPPNTGELF
TRBV2	TRBJ1-1	ASTRTLTNTEAF
TRBV19	TRBJ2-7	ASSLDSSEEQY
TRBV3-1	TRBJ1-4	ASSQERQGGEKLF
TRBV20-1	TRBJ2-5	SARDVVSETQY
TRBV30	TRBJ2-5	AWSQDRVISN
TRBV5-1	TRBJ2-6	ATRTLLSGANVLT
TRBV12-3/TRBV12-4	TRBJ2-1	ATLAGYMRHEQF
TRBV28	TRBJ2-2	ASSLGTASTGELF
TRBV6-2/TRBV6-3	TRBJ2-1	ASRATGGHEQF
TRBV14	TRBJ2-7	ASSQESLRSEQY
TRBV5-4	TRBJ2-7	ASSRDRGRDQY
TRBV20-1	TRBJ2-3	SAIGRGVNTQY
TRBV11-1	TRBJ2-4	ASSLGLSGPKNIQY
TRBV28	TRBJ2-4	ASQSFGSQVQNIQY
TRBV24-1	TRBJ2-3	ATGGSDTQY
TRBV10-3	TRBJ1-1	AISSGLMTEAF
TRBV9	TRBJ1-2	ASSGRGQRDTEPYGYT
TRBV6-1	TRBJ2-7	ASSGETYEQY
TRBV30	TRBJ2-1	AWSVENHNEQF
TRBV6-2/TRBV6-3	TRBJ2-4	ASRPGPKNIQY
TRBV11-1	TRBJ1-3	ASSLAPSSGNTIY
TRBV27	TRBJ2-7	ASSHISPVAGGTYEQY